The rows below give T cell receptor beta chains drawn from one sample of a study of T cells in Graves' hyperthyroidism and ophthalmopathy. TCRdb independently ran MiXCR on the multiplex PCR reads; one entry per CDR3 protein. Of 300,000 or so distinct CDR3 sequences in the sample, about 18% were seen once. The specimen was blood. Every receptor here comes from a woman aged 55-70 years with Graves' ophthalmopathy. The CDR3 runs from the conserved cysteine through the conserved F or W. Each record gives: J gene, V gene, CDR3 protein.

j_gene: TRBJ2-7; v_gene: TRBV4-1; CDR3aa: CASSQDRGDRRQYF
j_gene: TRBJ2-3; v_gene: TRBV2; CDR3aa: CASSEALRGVDTQYF
j_gene: TRBJ1-2; v_gene: TRBV9; CDR3aa: CASSVEVTALYGYTF
j_gene: TRBJ2-7; v_gene: TRBV7-2; CDR3aa: CASSLAGDTPYEQYF
j_gene: TRBJ2-3; v_gene: TRBV7-9; CDR3aa: CASSLAQDRPSTDTQYF
j_gene: TRBJ1-3; v_gene: TRBV20-1; CDR3aa: CSARDRRGSGNTIYF
j_gene: TRBJ2-7; v_gene: TRBV3-1; CDR3aa: CASSRDSISYEQYF
j_gene: TRBJ1-6; v_gene: TRBV20-1; CDR3aa: CSARDPPKMTGGYSPLHF
j_gene: TRBJ1-1; v_gene: TRBV5-1; CDR3aa: CASSSQQGLRINTEAFF
j_gene: TRBJ2-1; v_gene: TRBV19; CDR3aa: CASSIGGLALKQFF